The next 27 T cell receptor beta chains were all read from a single sample in a study of molecular identifiers for immune sequencing clone quantification. TCRdb reanalysed the PCR reads using MiXCR and keeps one entry per CDR3 protein. The table shows 38,000 or so distinct CDR3 sequences, with less than 20% occurring only once. The sequencing input was naive CD8+ T cells from blood, with Jurkat cell RNA spiked in. Specified subset: FACS-sorted CD8+CD4-CCR7+CD45RA+ naive T cells. The source is a human donor in good health. Some libraries in this study had Jurkat cell RNA spiked in.

This clonotype was seen at least ten times. V and J are TRBV20-1 and TRBJ2-3; 9 bases line up with TRBD2. Germline-derived CDR1 and CDR2 are DFQATT and SNEGSKA (reference sequence). This CDR3 contains 14 residues. V shed 5 bases and J 3 bases; nucleotides not matched to a gene: 6. CDR3 in amino acids: CSAFGLAGTDTQYF. The CDR3 bases are TGCAGTGCTTTCGGTCTAGCGGGAACAGATACGCAGTATTTT.

About this clonotype itself: Just one base apart from a much larger clone, this may be a read error. The CDR3 nucleotides are TGTGCCAACAGTTTAGGACAGGGCAGCCAGCCCCAGCATTTT. Its protein is CANSLGQGSQPQHF. The V gene is TRBV28, the J gene TRBJ1-5; 8 bases fit TRBD1. The germline V gene encodes CDR1 MDHEN and CDR2 SYDVKM. The CDR3 spans 14 residues.

The J gene is TRBJ2-5, the V gene TRBV5-6; D possibly corresponds to TRBD1 (5 bases). The V and J ends lost 0 bases and 2 bases respectively, with 5 bases between them. Germline V lookup: CDR1 SGHDT, CDR2 YYEEEE. This CDR3 region has 13 residues. CDR3 DNA: TGTGCCAGCAGCTTGGGACAGCAAGAGACCCAGTACTTC. Protein sequence: CASSLGQQETQYF.

As concerns this clonotype: This may be a read error, as it is one base from a much larger clone. The genes are TRBV28 and TRBJ2-1; TRBD2 matches 7 bases. Germline CDR1 and CDR2: MDHEN and SYDVKM. The CDR3 spans 11 residues. CDR3 coding DNA: TGTGCCAGCGGTTTAGCGGGCCCCAAGCTCTTC. Protein sequence: CASGLAGPKLF.

The V call is TRBV28, the J call TRBJ2-7, with 9 bases identical to TRBD2. Losses at the gene ends were 4 bases for V and 0 bases for J; bases not matched to a gene: 7. The CDR3 contains 16 residues. Germline-derived CDR1 and CDR2 are MDHEN and SYDVKM. CDR3 coding DNA: TGTGCCAGCAGTTCACTCCAGCGGGAGGCCTCCTACGAGCAGTACTTC. Translated, it gives CASSSLQREASYEQYF. The variable domain in full, with the rest retrieved from reference TRBV28 and TRBJ2-7, is DVKVTQSSRYLVKRTGEKVFLECVQDMDHENMFWYRQDPGLGLRLIYFSYDVKMKEKGDIPEGYSVSREKKERFSLILESASTNQTSMYLCASSSLQREASYEQYFGPGTRLTVT.

This clonotype was detected many times. The genes are TRBV27 and TRBJ1-1, with 9 bases lining up with TRBD1. CDR1 is MNHEY, CDR2 SMNVEV, per germline (reference sequence). V lost 4 bases and J lost 3; bases outside the gene matches: 6. The CDR3 consists of 15 residues. CDR3 bases: TGTGCCAGCAGTTCGAGACAGGGGGTGGACACTGAAGCTTTCTTT. Its translation: CASSSRQGVDTEAFF.

This clonotype occurred many times. The chain combines TRBV5-1 with TRBJ1-5; 8 positions agree with TRBD1. V dropped 0 bases and J dropped 5; count of bases not matched to a gene: 1. Germline V gives CDR1 SGHRS, CDR2 YFSETQ. This CDR3 has 14 amino acids. CDR3 nucleotide sequence: TGCGCCAGCAGCTTGGCAGGGGGCTATCAGCCCCAGCATTTT. Amino acids: CASSLAGGYQPQHF.

This clonotype showed up many times. The chain links TRBV5-1 to TRBJ2-5, with D unresolved. CDR1 is SGHRS, CDR2 YFSETQ, per germline. Trimming pared 5 bases from V and 9 bases from J, leaving 17 bases between. This CDR3 spans 13 amino acids. The CDR3 nucleotides read TGCGCCAGCAGTCCCTTCCACCAGGACCCCCAGTACTTC. Protein sequence: CASSPFHQDPQYF.

Ten or more counts support this clonotype. This chain joins TRBV20-1 and TRBJ2-1; 8 bases match TRBD2. CDR1 and CDR2 (germline): DFQATT, SNEGSKA (reference sequence). Trimming took 7 bases from V and 5 from J; bases not matched to a gene: 13. The CDR3 has 15 amino acids. The CDR3 loop reads CSDPCCQRENNEQFF. CDR3 DNA sequence: TGCAGTGATCCCTGTTGCCAGCGGGAGAACAATGAGCAGTTCTTC.

There are many counts of this clonotype. This chain connects TRBV12-3 or TRBV12-4 to TRBJ2-7; D gene unclear. The CDR3 sequence is 11 residues long. Trimming removed 8 bases at V and 3 bases at J, with 8 bases between. Here the CDR3 DNA reads TGTGCCAGCGGATTCCTCTACGAGCAGTACTTC. Amino acid sequence: CASGFLYEQYF.

As for this clonotype: This may arise from a read error, as a much more abundant clone is one base away. This chain joins TRBV20-1 and TRBJ2-5; D gene ambiguous. The CDR3 consists of 14 residues. Germline V gene sequence: CDR1 DFQATT, CDR2 SNEGSKA (reference sequence). CDR3 residues: CSARDRALQETRYF. In nucleotides, the CDR3 is TGCAGTGCTAGAGATAGGGCACTCCAAGAGACCCGGTACTTC.

In this sample, this clonotype turned up many times. The chain employs TRBV12-3 or TRBV12-4 and TRBJ2-1; TRBD2 is a possible D gene (5 bases). The V and J ends lost 5 bases and 0 bases respectively, with 14 bases between them. This CDR3 is built from 16 residues. The CDR3 region has the DNA TGTGCCAGCAGTCCCGGCGGGTCTCGCTCCTACAATGAGCAGTTCTTC. Translating gives CASSPGGSRSYNEQFF.

This clonotype qualifies as medium-sized. The chain couples TRBV6-5 to TRBJ2-1; a weak D match, TRBD1 (6 bases). CDR3 length equals 13 residues. Germline-derived CDR1 and CDR2 are MNHEY and SVGAGI. Trimming took off 4 bases at V and 7 bases at J, with 11 bases between the two ends. The CDR3 sequence is CASSFGQGNEQFF. For the CDR3, the DNA is TGTGCCAGCAGTTTCGGGCAGGGGAATGAGCAGTTCTTC.

This clonotype appeared a single time. This chain joins TRBV12-3 or TRBV12-4 and TRBJ2-1; TRBD2 agrees at 14 bases. This CDR3 spans 16 amino acids. V trimming: 2 bases; J trimming: 10 bases; junction bases outside the gene matches: 7. Written as DNA, the CDR3 is TGTGCCAGCAGTTTACCGGGACTAGCGGGAGTTGAGGAGCAGTTCTTC. Encoded protein: CASSLPGLAGVEEQFF.

Ten or more counts support this clonotype. The chain employs TRBV6-5 and TRBJ2-1; D may be TRBD1 (6 bases). Deletions cut 7 bases from V and 3 bases from J, with 10 bases between. Germline V gene sequence: CDR1 MNHEY, CDR2 SVGAGI. This CDR3 is built from 13 residues. CDR3 DNA sequence: TGTGCCAGCAACAGGGAAGGCTACAATGAGCAGTTCTTC. It encodes CASNREGYNEQFF.

This clonotype was counted ten times or more. The V and J genes are TRBV15 and TRBJ2-1; 12 bases agree with TRBD1. Per the germline V gene, CDR1 is LNHNV and CDR2 is YYDKDF (reference sequence). V was clipped by 4 bases and J by 7 bases; unmatched bases: 5. The CDR3 runs 15 residues. The CDR3 DNA reads as TGTGCCACCAGCATCCGGGACAGGGGGCGTAATGAGCAGTTCTTC. Its protein product is CATSIRDRGRNEQFF.

The table lists this clonotype with many counts. The chain joins TRBV3-1 to TRBJ2-7, with D possibly being TRBD1 or TRBD2 (6 bases each). The germline CDR1 and CDR2 sequences are LGHDT and YNNKEL (reference sequence). CDR3 length: 13 amino acids. The V and J ends lost 1 base and 4 bases respectively, with 8 bases between them. CDR3 amino acids: CASSQGRGYEQYF. Written as DNA, the CDR3 is TGTGCCAGCAGCCAAGGGAGGGGGTACGAGCAGTACTTC.

This clonotype came up many times. The rearrangement uses TRBV20-1 and TRBJ2-7; maybe TRBD1 (5 bases). CDR3 length equals 12 residues. V lost 3 bases, J lost 3 bases, and 9 bases lay in between. Germline V gene sequence: CDR1 DFQATT, CDR2 SNEGSKA (reference sequence). The DNA of the CDR3 is TGCAGTGCTAGTGACAGAGACTACGAGCAGTACTTC. This encodes CSASDRDYEQYF.

This clonotype showed up many times. V is TRBV7-9 and J is TRBJ2-7, with D unclear. The CDR3 is made up of 16 amino acids. The germline gives CDR1 SEHNR, CDR2 FQNEAQ (reference sequence). Trimming stripped 5 bases from V and 2 bases from J, with 19 bases between. CDR3 in DNA: TGTGCCAGCAGCCACTCTCGACCGACGGCCACCTACGAGCAGTACTTC. Protein: CASSHSRPTATYEQYF. Filled out from reference TRBV7-9 and TRBJ2-7, the complete variable domain reads DTGVSQNPRHKITKRGQNVTFRCDPISEHNRLYWYRQTLGQGPEFLTYFQNEAQLEKSRLLSDRFSAERPKGSFSTLEIQRTEQGDSAMYLCASSHSRPTATYEQYFGPGTRLTVT.

On this clonotype: A much bigger clone sits one base away, suggesting this may be a read error. The chain combines TRBV15 with TRBJ2-5, with D perhaps TRBD2 (7 bases). CDR3 size: 14 residues. CDR1 is LNHNV and CDR2 is YYDKDF in the germline V gene (reference sequence). The CDR3: CATRGRGGSETQCF. CDR3 bases: TGTGCCACCAGAGGGAGGGGGGGGTCGGAGACCCAGTGCTTC.

This clonotype was found many times. This chain joins TRBV9 and TRBJ2-2; 10 bases fit TRBD1. CDR1 and CDR2 from the germline V gene are SGDLS and YYNGEE. The V gene end was trimmed by 2 bases and the J gene end by 5 bases; junction bases not matched to a gene: 9. The CDR3 is 17 residues long. CDR3 region: CASSVSIGTGETGELFF. CDR3 in DNA: TGTGCCAGCAGCGTTTCCATCGGGACAGGGGAAACCGGGGAGCTGTTTTTT.

This clonotype was counted at least ten times. This chain connects TRBV6-5 to TRBJ2-5; D is undetermined. This CDR3 is 13 amino acids long. Between the trimmed V and J ends, which lost 0 bases and 2 bases, there was a span of 4 bases. Germline loops: CDR1 MNHEY, CDR2 SVGAGI. The CDR3 reads CASSYSTQETQYF. In nucleotides, the CDR3 is TGTGCCAGCAGTTACTCGACGCAAGAGACCCAGTACTTC.

V is TRBV6-2 or TRBV6-3 and J is TRBJ2-2, with D hard to call. From germline, CDR1 is MNHEY and CDR2 SVGEGT. This CDR3 has 17 amino acids. Between the trimmed V and J ends, which lost 2 bases and 0 bases, there was a span of 13 bases. DNA of the CDR3: TGTGCCAGCAGTTACGACCGGGCTCGCACGAACACCGGGGAGCTGTTTTTT. It encodes CASSYDRARTNTGELFF.

Comment on this clonotype: Germline and junction disagree at one end, which may indicate a read error. This sequence joins TRBV11-2 and TRBJ2-7, with D unresolved. Germline assignment: CDR1 SGHAT and CDR2 FQNNGV. There are 15 residues in the CDR3. The CDR3 nucleotides are TGTGCCAGCAGCCTATGGACGGAAGGGTCCTACGAGCGGTACTTC. This sequence encodes CASSLWTEGSYERYF.

Details on this clonotype: This may be a read error: a much more frequent sequence differs by one nucleotide. The rearrangement joins TRBV28 to TRBJ1-4, with a weak D call TRBD1 (5 bases). The length of the CDR3 is 12 residues. Germline CDR1 MDHEN, CDR2 SYDVKM. The CDR3 DNA reads as TGTGCCAGCAGTTTCAGAGGGGAAAGACTGTTTTTT. Its translation is CASSFRGERLFF. The whole variable domain, filled in from reference TRBV28 and TRBJ1-4, reads DVKVTQSSRYLVKRTGEKVFLECVQDMDHENMFWYRQDPGLGLRLIYFSYDVKMKEKGDIPEGYSVSREKKERFSLILESASTNQTSMYLCASSFRGERLFFGSGTQLSVL.

This clonotype was recorded many times. The chain uses TRBV27 and TRBJ1-2; D unresolved. Trimming left V 2 bases short and J 4 bases short, with 8 bases between. Germline lookup yields CDR1 MNHEY and CDR2 SMNVEV (reference sequence). The CDR3 is 13 amino acids. CDR3 residues: CASSLSGVYGYTF. CDR3 sequence (DNA): TGTGCCAGCAGTTTAAGTGGGGTCTATGGCTACACCTTC.

This clonotype was observed at least ten times. The V and J genes are TRBV15 and TRBJ2-1; possibly TRBD2 for D (5 bases). The length of the CDR3 is 19 residues. Germline-derived CDR1 and CDR2 are LNHNV and YYDKDF (reference sequence). V dropped 0 bases and J dropped 3 bases, with 21 bases sitting between them. The chain's CDR3 is CATSREPRTLRDFYNEQFF. CDR3 nucleotides: TGTGCCACCAGCAGAGAACCAAGGACCCTTCGGGATTTCTACAATGAGCAGTTCTTC.